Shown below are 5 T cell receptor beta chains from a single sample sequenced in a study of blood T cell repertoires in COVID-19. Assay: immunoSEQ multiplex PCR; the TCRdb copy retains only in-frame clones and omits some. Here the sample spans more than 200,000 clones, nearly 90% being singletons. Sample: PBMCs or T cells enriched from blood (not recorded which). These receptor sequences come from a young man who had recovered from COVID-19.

The CDR3 nucleotides are TGCGCCAGCAGCTTGGGGAGTCGTAGTGAAAAACTGTTTTTT. Protein sequence: CASSLGSRSEKLFF. The rearrangement joins TRBV5-1 to TRBJ1-4; D not certain. The length of the CDR3 is 14 residues. CDR1 SGHRS and CDR2 YFSETQ come from the germline V gene. V lost 0 bases to trimming and J lost 7 bases, with 10 bases between them.

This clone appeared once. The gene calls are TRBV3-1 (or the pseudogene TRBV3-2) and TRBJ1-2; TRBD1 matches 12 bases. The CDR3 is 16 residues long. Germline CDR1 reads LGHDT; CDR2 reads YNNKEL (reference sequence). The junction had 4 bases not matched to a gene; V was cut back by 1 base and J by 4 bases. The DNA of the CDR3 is TGTGCCAGCAGCCAAGGGGACAGGGGGCGCAGCTATGGCTACACCTTC. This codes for CASSQGDRGRSYGYTF.

The CDR3 DNA reads as TGTGCCAGCAGTGAAAGGGGAAACTACGAGCAGTACTTC. Translated: CASSERGNYEQYF. The chain couples TRBV6-1 to TRBJ2-7; perhaps TRBD1 as D (5 bases). Per the germline V gene, CDR1 is MNHNS and CDR2 is SASEGT. V was clipped by 2 bases and J by 3 bases, with 8 bases between them. This CDR3 has 13 residues.

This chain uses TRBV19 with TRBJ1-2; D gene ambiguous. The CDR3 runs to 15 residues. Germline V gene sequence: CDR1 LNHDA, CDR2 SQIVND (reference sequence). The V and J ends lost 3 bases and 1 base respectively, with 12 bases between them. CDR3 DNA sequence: TGTGCCAGTAGTATGAAGGATCCGGGTAACTATGGCTACACCTTC. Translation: CASSMKDPGNYGYTF.

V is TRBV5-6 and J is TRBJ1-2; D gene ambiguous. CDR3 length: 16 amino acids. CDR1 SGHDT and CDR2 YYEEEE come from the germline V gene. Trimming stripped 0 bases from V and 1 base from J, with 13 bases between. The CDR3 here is CASSLGGSGFNYGYTF. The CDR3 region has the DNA TGTGCCAGCAGCTTGGGTGGCAGCGGGTTTAACTATGGCTACACCTTC.